Detailed here is one T cell receptor (beta chain). Its antigen is currently unknown. Antigen-specific CD4+ T cells were expanded (with viral peptide pools) by the ViraFEST assay ahead of sequencing. Isolating CD4+ T cells followed ten to eleven days of culture. It was between March and December 2020 that the person had a SARS-CoV-2 infection confirmed by PCR. These data originate in a study of vaccination effects on CD4 cells after COVID-19. Across the whole study: Two-dose vaccination with either BNT162b2 or mRNA-1273 was given to the participants.

Study conclusions and caveats: After vaccination, at late timepoints, clones induced by infection and by vaccine contracted markedly.

Some clones are missing from TCRdb's copy, which holds only in-frame ones; the method was immunoSEQ multiplex PCR. The sample lists some 30,000 clones; approximately 72% were seen once. Sequenced here: CD4+ T cells from PBMCs cultured with a peptide pool, sampled before COVID-19 vaccination. The TCR sequence derives from a human donor who had a prior SARS-CoV-2 infection.

The CDR3, as DNA: TGTGCCAGCAGCTTGCAGGGGGCCCCGAATGAAAAACTGTTTTTT. Protein: CASSLQGAPNEKLFF. The chain couples TRBV7-9 to TRBJ1-4, with TRBD1 matching over 8 bases. There are 15 residues in the CDR3. J gave up 5 bases and V 3 bases, and 5 bases lay outside the gene matches. CDR1 and CDR2 (germline): SEHNR, FQNEAQ (reference sequence).